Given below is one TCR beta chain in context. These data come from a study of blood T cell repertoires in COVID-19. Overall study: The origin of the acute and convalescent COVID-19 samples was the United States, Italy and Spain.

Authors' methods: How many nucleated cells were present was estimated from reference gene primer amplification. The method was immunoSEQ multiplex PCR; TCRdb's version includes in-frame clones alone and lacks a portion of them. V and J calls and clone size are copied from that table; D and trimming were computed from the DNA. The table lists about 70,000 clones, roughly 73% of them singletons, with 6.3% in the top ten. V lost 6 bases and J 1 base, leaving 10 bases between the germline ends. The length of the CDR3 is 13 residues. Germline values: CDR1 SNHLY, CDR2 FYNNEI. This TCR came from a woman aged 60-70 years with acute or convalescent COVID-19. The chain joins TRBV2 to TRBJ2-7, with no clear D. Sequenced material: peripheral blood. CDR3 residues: CASSLGPSYEQYF. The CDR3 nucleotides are TGTGCCAGCAGCTTGGGCCCTTCCTACGAGCAGTACTTC.